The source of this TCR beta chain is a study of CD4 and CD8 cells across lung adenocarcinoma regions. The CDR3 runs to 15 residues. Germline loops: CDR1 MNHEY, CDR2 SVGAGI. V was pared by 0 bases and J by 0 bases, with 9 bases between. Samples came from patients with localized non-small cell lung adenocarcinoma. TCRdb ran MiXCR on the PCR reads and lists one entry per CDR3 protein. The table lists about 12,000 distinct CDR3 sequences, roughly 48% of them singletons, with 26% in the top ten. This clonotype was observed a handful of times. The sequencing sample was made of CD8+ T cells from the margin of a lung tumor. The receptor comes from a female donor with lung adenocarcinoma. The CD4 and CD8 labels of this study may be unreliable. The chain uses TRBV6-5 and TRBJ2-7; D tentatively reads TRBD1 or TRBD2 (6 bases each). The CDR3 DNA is TGTGCCAGCAGTTACTCGCCGGGGGCCTCCTACGAGCAGTACTTC. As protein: CASSYSPGASYEQYF.